Each of the 17 T cell receptor beta chains below was sequenced from the same sample in a study of glioma-infiltrating T cells after dendritic cell vaccination. Method: immunoSEQ multiplex PCR; TCRdb's copy keeps in-frame clones and lacks some. The table lists 80,000 to 95,000 clones, about 84% of them singletons. Material: blood, obtained before dendritic cell vaccination. The receptors originated from a human donor with glioblastoma.

CDR3 bases: TGTGCCAGCAGATTACCCTTGAGGTTGGGAGAGACCCAGTACTTC. Translated: CASRLPLRLGETQYF. V is TRBV7-9 and J is TRBJ2-5, with D unclear. Trimming took off 6 bases at V and 4 bases at J, with 18 bases between the two ends. Germline lookup yields CDR1 SEHNR and CDR2 FQNEAQ (reference sequence). This CDR3 is built from 15 residues.

The chain carries TRBV5-1 and TRBJ2-3, with 8 bases lining up with TRBD2. Trimming took 0 bases from V and 3 from J; bases not matched to a gene: 3. The germline CDR1 and CDR2 sequences are SGHRS and YFSETQ. The CDR3 consists of 15 residues. CDR3 DNA: TGCGCCAGCAGCTTGGCTCGGGGGGGTACAGATACGCAGTATTTT. It encodes CASSLARGGTDTQYF. Full variable domain (missing parts from reference TRBV5-1 and TRBJ2-3): KAGVTQTPRYLIKTRGQQVTLSCSPISGHRSVSWYQQTPGQGLQFLFEYFSETQRNKGNFPGRFSGRQFSNSRSEMNVSTLELGDSALYLCASSLARGGTDTQYFGPGTRLTVL.

The chain carries TRBV4-2 and TRBJ2-2; D uncertain. Between the trimmed V and J ends, which lost 0 bases and 4 bases, there was a span of 6 bases. The length of the CDR3 is 14 residues. CDR1 is LGHNA and CDR2 is YNFKEQ in the germline V gene. CDR3 in amino acids: CASSQDPVTGELFF. CDR3 DNA sequence: TGTGCCAGCAGCCAAGATCCCGTCACCGGGGAGCTGTTTTTT.

The V call is TRBV6-1, the J call TRBJ2-5; D is unresolved. Germline CDR1 MNHNS, CDR2 SASEGT. The CDR3 covers 15 residues. Trimming left V 5 bases short and J 5 bases short, with 18 bases between. The CDR3 bases are TGTGCCAGCAGTCCTCCAACTCGGTCGTGGGAGACCCAGTACTTC. Translated: CASSPPTRSWETQYF.

This rearrangement joins TRBV7-8 to TRBJ2-2; TRBD1 matches 11 bases. Germline CDR1 is SGHVS and CDR2 is FQNEAQ. V was clipped by 5 bases and J by 6 bases; unmatched bases: 8. This CDR3 is 16 amino acids long. The CDR3 nucleotides read TGTGCCAGCAGCCTACAGGGACAGGGGGTATCCGGGGAGCTGTTTTTT. As protein: CASSLQGQGVSGELFF. Together with reference TRBV7-8 and TRBJ2-2, the CDR3 gives the full variable domain: GAGVSQSPRYKVAKRGQDVALRCDPISGHVSLFWYQQALGQGPEFLTYFQNEAQLDKSGLPSDRFFAERPEGSVSTLKIQRTQQEDSAVYLCASSLQGQGVSGELFFGEGSRLTVL.

The CDR3 sequence is CASSQHRGLSYEQYF. CDR3 DNA sequence: TGCGCCAGCAGCCAGCACAGGGGGCTTTCCTACGAGCAGTACTTC. The rearrangement links TRBV4-3 to TRBJ2-7, with TRBD1 matching over 9 bases. Germline V gene lookup returns CDR1 LGHNA and CDR2 YSLEER. The J segment lost 1 base and the V segment lost 3 bases, leaving 4 bases of the junction unmatched. There are 15 residues in the CDR3.

The genes are TRBV7-9 and TRBJ1-1; D might be TRBD1 (6 bases). The CDR3 runs to 14 residues. The germline CDR1 and CDR2 sequences are SEHNR and FQNEAQ (reference sequence). With 1 base removed from V and 6 bases from J, the gap between germline ends came to 12 bases. The CDR3 nucleotides read TGTGCCAGCAGCTTAGGCAGGGGATGGGCTGAAGCTTTCTTT. Translating gives CASSLGRGWAEAFF.

The chain joins TRBV29-1 to TRBJ2-2; possibly TRBD2 for D (6 bases). V lost 4 bases and J lost 2, with 11 bases in between. This CDR3 comprises 14 residues. Germline values: CDR1 SQVTM, CDR2 ANQGSEA. CDR3 in amino acids: CSVGPSVNTGELFF. DNA of the CDR3: TGCAGCGTTGGGCCTAGCGTAAACACCGGGGAGCTGTTTTTT.

This chain links TRBV11-2 with TRBJ1-1; no definite D call. The V gene's germline CDR1 is SGHAT and CDR2 FQNNGV. Trimming took off 4 bases at V and 1 base at J, with 7 bases between the two ends. The CDR3 contains 13 residues. This CDR3 reads CASSYSSNTEAFF. DNA of the CDR3: TGTGCCAGCAGCTACTCTTCGAACACTGAAGCTTTCTTT.

V usage is TRBV7-9 and J usage is TRBJ1-1; 8 nucleotides align to TRBD1. Germline values: CDR1 SEHNR, CDR2 FQNEAQ (reference sequence). The V segment lost 5 bases and the J segment 7 bases; nucleotides outside the gene matches: 6. CDR3 length: 13 amino acids. CDR3 nucleotides: TGTGCCAGCAGCACCCGGACAGGGTTTGAAGCTTTCTTT. This codes for CASSTRTGFEAFF.

V usage is TRBV4-3 and J usage is TRBJ1-2; D might be TRBD1 (5 bases). Germline CDR1 and CDR2: LGHNA and YSLEER. The V gene lost 0 bases and the J gene lost 4 bases, with 12 bases spanning the gap. The CDR3 spans 15 residues. DNA of the CDR3: TGCGCCAGCAGCCAAGAATTGGACACCCTCTATGGCTACACCTTC. The encoded protein is CASSQELDTLYGYTF.

The J gene is TRBJ2-3, the V gene TRBV5-1; a weak D match, TRBD2 (6 bases). This CDR3 contains 16 residues. Germline CDR1 SGHRS, CDR2 YFSETQ. Trimming cost V 0 bases and J 2 bases, with 13 bases left between them. CDR3 sequence: CASSLGVAEYTDTQYF. The CDR3 DNA is TGCGCCAGCAGCTTGGGGGTAGCGGAGTACACAGATACGCAGTATTTT. The variable domain in full, with the rest retrieved from reference TRBV5-1 and TRBJ2-3, is KAGVTQTPRYLIKTRGQQVTLSCSPISGHRSVSWYQQTPGQGLQFLFEYFSETQRNKGNFPGRFSGRQFSNSRSEMNVSTLELGDSALYLCASSLGVAEYTDTQYFGPGTRLTVL.

The genes are TRBV6-1 and TRBJ1-5, with D possibly matching TRBD1 (5 bases). The CDR3 is 15 residues long. Trimming pared 6 bases from V and 1 base from J, leaving 13 bases between. Germline loops: CDR1 MNHNS, CDR2 SASEGT. The CDR3 sequence: CASRRGTTSNQPQHF. For the CDR3, the DNA is TGTGCCAGCAGAAGGGGTACCACCAGCAATCAGCCCCAGCATTTT.

This chain uses TRBV4-1 with TRBJ2-7; TRBD2 aligns across 11 bases. This CDR3 is built from 15 residues. CDR1 MGHRA and CDR2 YSYEKL come from the germline V gene. V trimming: 5 bases; J trimming: 4 bases; junction bases outside the gene matches: 7. The CDR3 nucleotides read TGCGCCAGCAGCAAAGCCGGGACTAGCGGTTACGAGCAGTACTTC. Translating it yields CASSKAGTSGYEQYF.

The chain employs TRBV29-1 and TRBJ2-1; D not resolved. The CDR3 spans 11 residues. V was clipped by 7 bases and J by 2 bases, with 6 bases between them. Germline CDR1 and CDR2: SQVTM and ANQGSEA. The CDR3 DNA sequence: TGCAGCGGGAGTACCTACAATGAGCAGTTCTTC. Its protein is CSGSTYNEQFF.

The rearrangement joins TRBV18 to TRBJ2-2, with TRBD2 matching 8 bases. Unmatched junction bases numbered 1, after V lost 3 bases and J lost 1 base. The CDR3 runs to 15 residues. Germline V CDR1 and CDR2: KGHSH, LQKENI. CDR3 coding DNA: TGTGCCAGCTCACCCGGGGGGGTGAACACCGGGGAGCTGTTTTTT. Protein: CASSPGGVNTGELFF.

This clone was counted a single time. The V and J genes are TRBV6-5 and TRBJ1-1, with TRBD1 matching over 7 bases. The CDR3 is 15 amino acids. The V gene end was trimmed by 0 bases and the J gene end by 4 bases; junction bases not matched to a gene: 5. Germline assignment: CDR1 MNHEY and CDR2 SVGAGI. The CDR3 nucleotides read TGTGCCAGCAGTTACTCGAACAGGGGAGGCACTGAAGCTTTCTTT. This encodes CASSYSNRGGTEAFF.